This T cell receptor (beta chain) was observed in a study of shared clonotypes between healthy human individuals. TCRdb's table, derived via immunoSEQ multiplex PCR, lists solely in-frame clones and lacks some. This sample yields some 1,100,000 clones, of which approximately 80% are seen a single time; around 0.47% belongs to the top ten. This CDR3 has 14 amino acids. J gave up 5 bases and V 4 bases, and 5 bases lay outside the gene matches. Germline CDR1 and CDR2: MDHEN and SYDVKM. Sequencing was carried out using memory CD4+ T cells from PBMCs. Described subset: CD45RA-negative fraction. This chain connects TRBV28 to TRBJ1-5; TRBD1 matches 7 bases. The TCR was taken from a man in his late teens or twenties in good health. Some clones in this sample may be carry-over from other donors' samples. The CDR3 DNA sequence: TGTGCCAGCAGTTCACAGGGGCTCCATCAGCCCCAGCATTTT. Translation gives CASSSQGLHQPQHF.